The T cell receptor (beta chain) under discussion was sequenced for a study of cytomegalovirus exposure and HLA in healthy donors. Overall study results and limits: In a later analysis, TCR beta V- and J-gene trimming was associated with a missense DCLRE1C variant.

Amplification used 60 Vbeta primers and 13 Jbeta primers. Assay: immunoSEQ multiplex PCR; the TCRdb copy retains only in-frame clones and omits some. The sample includes 110,000 or so clones, 65% to 85% of them seen just once. As to this clone: Its antigen remains unknown.

CDR3 length equals 12 residues. V gave up 2 bases and J gave up 15 bases, with 14 bases separating them. Germline V CDR1 and CDR2: SEHNR, FQNEAQ (reference sequence). Input material: PBMCs. V is TRBV7-9 and J is TRBJ2-1, with D perhaps matching TRBD1 (5 bases). This receptor was identified in a woman aged 40 to 55 in good health and CMV-seropositive. The CDR3 loop is CASSLFNNQGFF. The CDR3, as DNA: TGTGCCAGCAGCTTATTTAACAACCAGGGGTTCTTC.